Described below is a single T cell receptor (beta chain) sequence and its context. What it recognizes is unknown. Time point given: 266 days after commencement of treatment, after nivolumab therapy. The treatment here: AdE1-LMPpoly-expanded autologous EBV-specific T-cell therapy followed by anti-PD-1 nivolumab. The sample originates from a study of EBV T-cell therapy then PD-1 blockade in nasopharyngeal carcinoma. The repertoire was sequenced with immunoSEQ multiplex PCR; TCRdb's copy has only in-frame clones and lacks some. The sample contains about 20,000 clones, 84% of which appear only once. Germline-derived CDR1 and CDR2 are LGHNA and YNFKEQ. The V end lost 1 base, the J end lost 2 bases, and 12 bases lay between the germline ends. The CDR3 extends over 16 amino acids.

This chain joins TRBV4-2 and TRBJ2-1, with D maybe TRBD1 (6 bases). The sequencing here drew on CD8+ T cells from blood, taken at approximately day 260 from a patient whose treatment included autologous EBV-specific T cells and nivolumab. The receptor comes from a man in his forties with nasopharyngeal carcinoma. CDR3 in amino acids: CASSQGFAGAYNEQFF. The CDR3 DNA is TGTGCCAGCAGCCAAGGTTTTGCAGGGGCCTACAATGAGCAGTTCTTC.